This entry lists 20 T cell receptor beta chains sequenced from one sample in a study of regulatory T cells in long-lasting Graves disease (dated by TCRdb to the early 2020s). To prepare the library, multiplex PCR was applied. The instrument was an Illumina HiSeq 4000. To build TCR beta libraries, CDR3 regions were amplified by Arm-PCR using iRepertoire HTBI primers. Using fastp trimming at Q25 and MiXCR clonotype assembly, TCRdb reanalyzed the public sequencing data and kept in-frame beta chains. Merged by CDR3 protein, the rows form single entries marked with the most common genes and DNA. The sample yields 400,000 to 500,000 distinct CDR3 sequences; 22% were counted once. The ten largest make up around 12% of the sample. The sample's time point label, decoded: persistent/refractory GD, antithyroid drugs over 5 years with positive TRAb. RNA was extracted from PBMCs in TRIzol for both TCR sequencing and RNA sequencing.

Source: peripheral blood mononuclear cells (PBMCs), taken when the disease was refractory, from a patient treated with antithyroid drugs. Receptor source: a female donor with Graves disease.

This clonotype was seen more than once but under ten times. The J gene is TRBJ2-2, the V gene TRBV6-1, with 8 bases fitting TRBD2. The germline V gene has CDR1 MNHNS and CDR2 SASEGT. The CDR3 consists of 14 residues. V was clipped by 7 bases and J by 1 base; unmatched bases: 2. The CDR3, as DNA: TGTGCCAGCAACAGCGGGGGGAACACCGGGGAGCTGTTTTTT. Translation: CASNSGGNTGELFF.

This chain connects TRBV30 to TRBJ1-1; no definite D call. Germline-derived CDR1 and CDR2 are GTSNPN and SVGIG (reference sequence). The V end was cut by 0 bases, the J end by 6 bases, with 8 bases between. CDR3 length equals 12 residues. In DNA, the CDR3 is TGTGCCTGGAGTGTAAACGGGCCTGAAGCTTTCTTT. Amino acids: CAWSVNGPEAFF. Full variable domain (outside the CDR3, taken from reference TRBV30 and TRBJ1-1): SQTIHQWPATLVQPVGSPLSLECTVEGTSNPNLYWYRQAAGRGLQLLFYSVGIGQISSEVPQNLSASRPQDRQFILSSKKLLLSDSGFYLCAWSVNGPEAFFGQGTRLTVV.

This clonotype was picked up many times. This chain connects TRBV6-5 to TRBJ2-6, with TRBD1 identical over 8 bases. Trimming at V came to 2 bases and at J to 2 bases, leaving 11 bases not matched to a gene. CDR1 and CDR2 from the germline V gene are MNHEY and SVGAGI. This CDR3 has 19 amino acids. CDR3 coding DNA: TGTGCCAGCAGTTACGATCGGACAGGGAGATCACCTGGGGCCAACGTCCTGACTTTC. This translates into CASSYDRTGRSPGANVLTF.

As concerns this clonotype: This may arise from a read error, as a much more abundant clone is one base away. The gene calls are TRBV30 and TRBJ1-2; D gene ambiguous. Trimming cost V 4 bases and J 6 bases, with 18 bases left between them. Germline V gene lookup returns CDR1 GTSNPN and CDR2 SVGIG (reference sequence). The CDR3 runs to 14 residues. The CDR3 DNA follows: TGTGCCTGGAATAAGGGTCAGCACGGCAATGGCTACACCTTC. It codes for CAWNKGQHGNGYTF.

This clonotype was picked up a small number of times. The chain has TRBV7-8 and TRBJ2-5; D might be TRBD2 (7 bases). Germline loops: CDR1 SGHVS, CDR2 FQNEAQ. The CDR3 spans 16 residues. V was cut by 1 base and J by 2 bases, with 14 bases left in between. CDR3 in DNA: TGTGCCAGCAGCTTAGGTGGCGGGGGCCTACAAGAGACCCAGTACTTC. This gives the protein CASSLGGGGLQETQYF.

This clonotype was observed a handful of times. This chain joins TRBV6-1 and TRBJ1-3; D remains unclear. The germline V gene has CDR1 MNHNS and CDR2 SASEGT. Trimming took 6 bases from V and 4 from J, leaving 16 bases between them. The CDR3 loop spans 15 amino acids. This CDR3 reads CASSLHPGEGNTIYF. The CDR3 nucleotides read TGTGCCAGCAGCTTGCACCCGGGAGAAGGAAACACCATATATTTT.

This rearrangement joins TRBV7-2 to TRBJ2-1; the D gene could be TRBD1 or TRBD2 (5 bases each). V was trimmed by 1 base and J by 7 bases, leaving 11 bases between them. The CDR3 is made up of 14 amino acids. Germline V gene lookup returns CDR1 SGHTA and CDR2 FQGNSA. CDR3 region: CASSLGGTKNEQFF. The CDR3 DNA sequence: TGTGCCAGCAGCTTAGGGGGGACGAAAAATGAGCAGTTCTTC.

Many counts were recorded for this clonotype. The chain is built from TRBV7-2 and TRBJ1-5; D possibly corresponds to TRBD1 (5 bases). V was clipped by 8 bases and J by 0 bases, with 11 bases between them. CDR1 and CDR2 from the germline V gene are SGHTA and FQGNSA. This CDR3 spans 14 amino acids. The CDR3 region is CASATGLSNQPQHF. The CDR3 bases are TGTGCCAGCGCCACGGGGCTTAGCAATCAGCCCCAGCATTTT. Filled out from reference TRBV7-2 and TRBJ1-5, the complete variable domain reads GAGVSQSPSNKVTEKGKDVELRCDPISGHTALYWYRQSLGQGLEFLIYFQGNSAPDKSGLPSDRFSAERTGGSVSTLTIQRTQQEDSAVYLCASATGLSNQPQHFGDGTRLSIL.

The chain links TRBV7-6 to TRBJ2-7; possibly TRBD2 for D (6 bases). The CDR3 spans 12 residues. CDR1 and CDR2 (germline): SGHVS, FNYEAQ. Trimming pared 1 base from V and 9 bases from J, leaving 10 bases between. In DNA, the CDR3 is TGTGCCAGCAGCTTAGGGGGAGGCGGGCAGTACTTC. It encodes CASSLGGGGQYF.

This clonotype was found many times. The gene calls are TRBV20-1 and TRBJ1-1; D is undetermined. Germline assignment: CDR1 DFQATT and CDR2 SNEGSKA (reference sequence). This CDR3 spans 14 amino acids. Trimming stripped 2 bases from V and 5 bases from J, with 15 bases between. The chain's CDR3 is CSARHLPGITEAFF. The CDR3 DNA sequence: TGCAGTGCTAGACACCTCCCGGGGATAACTGAAGCTTTCTTT.

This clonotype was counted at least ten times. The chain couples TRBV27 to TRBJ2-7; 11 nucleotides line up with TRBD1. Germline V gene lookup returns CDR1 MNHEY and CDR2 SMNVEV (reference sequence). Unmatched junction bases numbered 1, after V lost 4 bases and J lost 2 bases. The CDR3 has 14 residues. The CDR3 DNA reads TGTGCCAGCAGTTCGGACAGGGGGCCCTACGAGCAGTACTTC. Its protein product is CASSSDRGPYEQYF.

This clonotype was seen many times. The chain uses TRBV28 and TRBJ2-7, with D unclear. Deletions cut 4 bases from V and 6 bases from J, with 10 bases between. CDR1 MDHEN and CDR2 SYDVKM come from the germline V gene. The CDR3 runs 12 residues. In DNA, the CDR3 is TGTGCCAGCAGTTCCTATTATACCGAGCAGTACTTC. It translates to CASSSYYTEQYF.

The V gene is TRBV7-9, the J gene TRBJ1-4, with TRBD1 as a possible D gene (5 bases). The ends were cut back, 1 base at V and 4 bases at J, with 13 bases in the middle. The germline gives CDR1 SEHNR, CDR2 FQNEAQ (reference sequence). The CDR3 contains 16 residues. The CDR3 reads CASSLVGADYNEKLFF. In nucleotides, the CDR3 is TGTGCCAGCAGCTTAGTAGGGGCAGATTATAATGAAAAACTGTTTTTT.

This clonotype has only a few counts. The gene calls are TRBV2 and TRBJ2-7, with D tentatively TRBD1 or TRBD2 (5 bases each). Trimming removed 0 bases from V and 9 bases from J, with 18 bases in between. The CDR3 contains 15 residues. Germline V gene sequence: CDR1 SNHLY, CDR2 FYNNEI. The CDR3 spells CASSEAGELGVGQYF. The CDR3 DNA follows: TGTGCCAGCAGTGAAGCGGGGGAGCTAGGGGTTGGGCAGTACTTC.

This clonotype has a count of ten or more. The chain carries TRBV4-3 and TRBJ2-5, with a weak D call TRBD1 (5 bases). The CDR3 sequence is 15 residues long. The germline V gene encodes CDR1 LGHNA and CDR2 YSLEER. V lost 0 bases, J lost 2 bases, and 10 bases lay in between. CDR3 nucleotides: TGCGCCAGCAGCCAAGATTGGGCAGGGCAAGAGACCCAGTACTTC. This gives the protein CASSQDWAGQETQYF.

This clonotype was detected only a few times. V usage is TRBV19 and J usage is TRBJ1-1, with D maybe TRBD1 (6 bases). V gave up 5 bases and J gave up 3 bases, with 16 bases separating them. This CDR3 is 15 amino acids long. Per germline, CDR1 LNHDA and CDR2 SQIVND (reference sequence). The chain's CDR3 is CASSGTTGFDTEAFF. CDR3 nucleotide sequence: TGTGCCAGTAGTGGGACGACAGGTTTCGACACTGAAGCTTTCTTT.

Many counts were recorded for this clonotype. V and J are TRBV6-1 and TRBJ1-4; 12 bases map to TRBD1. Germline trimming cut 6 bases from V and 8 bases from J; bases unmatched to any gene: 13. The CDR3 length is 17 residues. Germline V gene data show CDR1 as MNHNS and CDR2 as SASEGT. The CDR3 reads CASRDRRDRGLLEKLFF. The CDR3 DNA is TGTGCCAGCAGGGACCGACGGGACAGGGGGCTTTTGGAAAAACTGTTTTTT.

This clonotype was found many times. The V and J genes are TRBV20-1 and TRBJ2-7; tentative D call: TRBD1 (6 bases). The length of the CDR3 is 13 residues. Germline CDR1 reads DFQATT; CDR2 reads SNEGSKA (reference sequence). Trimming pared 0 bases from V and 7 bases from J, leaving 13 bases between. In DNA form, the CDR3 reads TGCAGTGCTAGAGATGCAGGGGTGGAAGAGCAGTACTTC. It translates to CSARDAGVEEQYF.

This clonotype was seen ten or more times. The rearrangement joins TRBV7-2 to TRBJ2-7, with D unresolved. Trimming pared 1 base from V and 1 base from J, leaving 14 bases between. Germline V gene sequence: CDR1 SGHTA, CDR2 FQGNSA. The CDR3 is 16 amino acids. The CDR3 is CASSLGGPLISYEQYF. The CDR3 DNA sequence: TGTGCCAGCAGCTTAGGAGGACCCCTGATTTCCTACGAGCAGTACTTC.

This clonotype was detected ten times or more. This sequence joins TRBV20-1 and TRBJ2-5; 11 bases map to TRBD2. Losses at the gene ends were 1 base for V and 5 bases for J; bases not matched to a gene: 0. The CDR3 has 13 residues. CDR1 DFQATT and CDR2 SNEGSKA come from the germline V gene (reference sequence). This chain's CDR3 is CSARVAGGETQYF. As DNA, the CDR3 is TGCAGTGCTAGAGTAGCGGGGGGGGAGACCCAGTACTTC.